This T cell receptor beta chain was found in a study of siplizumab effects on memory and regulatory T cells. For this clone: Its target is unknown.

Study-level results: Among mappable alloreactive CD4+ clones, the Treg-derived fraction averaged nearly 70% with siplizumab versus roughly 30% in controls.

Libraries were prepared by immunoSEQ multiplex PCR; TCRdb keeps only in-frame clonotypes and omits some of them. This table has 85,000 to 130,000 clones, 80% to 95% appearing once. The V end was cut by 5 bases, the J end by 1 base, with 18 bases between. This CDR3 spans 16 amino acids. Germline V gene lookup returns CDR1 SGHTS and CDR2 YDEGEE. The chain links TRBV5-8 to TRBJ1-1, with D uncertain. Sequenced material: CD4+ T cells sorted from blood. This TCR came from a human donor in good health. Some clones in this sample may be carry-over from other donors' samples. CDR3: CASRLQLSAGNTEAFF. The CDR3 bases are TGTGCCAGCAGGCTCCAGTTGAGTGCTGGGAACACTGAAGCTTTCTTT.